This TCR beta chain is from a study of CD8 T cells in ankylosing spondylitis. Germline V gene lookup returns CDR1 SGHRS and CDR2 YFSETQ. The CDR3 loop spans 14 amino acids. The junction had 7 bases not matched to a gene; V was cut back by 4 bases and J by 9 bases. Regarding the study as a whole: Within ankylosing spondylitis blood, a TCR beta motif made up of eight or nine highly homologous variants appeared to be characteristic. Relatively rare in peripheral blood, disease-linked clones were also CD8+.

Using quantitative 5'-RACE with molecular barcodes, the authors made TCR beta libraries. One entry per CDR3 protein results from TCRdb running MiXCR on the 5' RACE reads. The sample lists around 320,000 distinct CDR3 sequences; around 20% were seen once. This clonotype was picked up a small number of times. Its antigen is not known. The sample taken for sequencing was blood, either unsorted or a sorted T cell fraction (not recorded which). This chain connects TRBV5-1 to TRBJ2-1, with 10 bases matching TRBD2. The sequence was obtained from a female donor with ankylosing spondylitis or in good health (not recorded which). CDR3 nucleotides: TGCGCCAGCAGCCGCGGCCTAGCGGGAGTTGAGCAGTTCTTC. Translation: CASSRGLAGVEQFF.